The 5 T cell receptor beta chains below were found in one sample sequenced in a study of T cells in Graves' hyperthyroidism and ophthalmopathy. TCR beta CDR3 regions were amplified from RNA. Initially, a first-round RT-PCR of the TCR CDR3 employed the HTBI primer set. TCRdb reanalysed the multiplex PCR reads using MiXCR and keeps one entry per CDR3 protein. The sample carries 400,000 to 500,000 distinct CDR3 sequences, approximately 15% recorded once. The sequenced sample was blood. The receptors originated from a woman between 18 and 30 years old with Graves' hyperthyroidism.

This clonotype came up a few times. The chain uses TRBV6-2 or TRBV6-3 and TRBJ2-3; possibly TRBD1 for D (6 bases). The CDR3 consists of 16 residues. CDR1 MNHEY and CDR2 SVGEGT come from the germline V gene. V gave up 6 bases and J gave up 1 base, with 17 bases separating them. The CDR3 here is CASSLPRAGGTDTQYF. The CDR3 nucleotides are TGTGCCAGCAGCCTCCCTCGGGCAGGGGGCACAGATACGCAGTATTTT.

As for this clonotype: A read error is possible here, since a much larger clone lies one base away. The chain employs TRBV7-9 and TRBJ2-1; the match to TRBD2 covers 11 bases. The germline V gene encodes CDR1 SEHNR and CDR2 FQNEAQ (reference sequence). The length of the CDR3 is 15 residues. With 5 bases clipped from V and 9 bases from J, the junction kept 9 bases outside the gene matches. The CDR3 DNA follows: TGTGCCAGCAGCCGGGGACTAGCGGAAAACAGTGAGCAGTTCTTC. The encoded protein is CASSRGLAENSEQFF.

This clonotype was seen repeatedly, ten times or more. CDR3 region: CASKVIDSLYGYTF. CDR3 bases: TGTGCCAGTAAGGTCATCGACAGCCTATATGGCTACACCTTC. The V and J genes are TRBV19 and TRBJ1-2; D might be TRBD1 (5 bases). CDR3 length equals 14 residues. Germline V gene sequence: CDR1 LNHDA, CDR2 SQIVND (reference sequence). V lost 7 bases and J 5 bases, leaving 17 bases between the germline ends.

This clonotype was seen at least ten times. J is TRBJ2-2 and V is TRBV11-2; possible D gene TRBD1, 5 bases. This CDR3 is built from 13 residues. V gave up 5 bases and J gave up 5 bases, with 9 bases separating them. Looked up from germline, CDR1 is SGHAT and CDR2 is FQNNGV. CDR3 bases: TGTGCCAGCAGCCCAGACAGAACCGGGGAGCTGTTTTTT. This codes for CASSPDRTGELFF.

This clonotype was found a few times. Its ends do not fully match the called genes, so a read error is possible. The V and J genes are TRBV7-9 and TRBJ1-1; tentatively, D is TRBD1 (6 bases). The CDR3 is made up of 16 amino acids. Germline CDR1 and CDR2: SEHNR and FQNEAQ (reference sequence). In DNA, the CDR3 is TGTGCCAGCAGCCTCACCCTGACAGGAAAGAACACTGAAGTTTTCTTT. The encoded protein is CASSLTLTGKNTEVFF.